This T cell receptor beta chain was documented in a study of T cells in narcolepsy (dated by TCRdb to the late 2010s). Broadly, across the study: Patients with narcolepsy type 1 or type 2 (NT1, NT2) were enrolled in the study together with healthy control donors. The study sought autoreactive T cells targeting hypocretin neuron self-antigens (hypocretin, TRIB2) in narcolepsy patients, using TCR Vbeta sequencing to track clonotypes in blood and CSF.

With respect to this clone: Its cognate antigen has yet to be identified. No much larger clone is present one base from it, and per-base qualities are unavailable.

The library was obtained by the immunoSEQ multiplex PCR assay. Here the immuneACCESS table is served through TCRdb, limited to in-frame sequences with V and J called. Missing clones are a known gap in these copies; in checked studies unresolved V genes cover under half, and the rest lacks a known reason. For this sample the table gives about 41,000 clones, of which roughly 88% were detected only once. Approximately 1.2% of the sample rests with the top ten. Beyond this particular receptor, the publication reports: In plots comparing CSF and blood CD4+ T cell clonotypes from the same patient, HCRT-specific and TRIB2-specific autoreactive clonotypes were highlighted. Autoreactive clonotypes were reported to be detected serially in the blood of the same patients and of different patients, but not in the blood of healthy controls. Numbers of sequenced blood memory CD4+ clonotypes were comparable, with averages of 38,000 to 40,000 in patients and approximately 33,000 in controls. Some blood memory CD4+ repertoires from patients and controls contained no sequences matching autoreactive T cell clones.

Memory CD4+ T cells were sorted ex vivo from peripheral blood of narcolepsy patients and healthy controls for TCR Vbeta sequencing. V lost 6 bases and J lost 5 bases; the stretch between them is 13 bases long. Taken from cysteine to phenylalanine, the CDR3 has 13 residues. Only the CDR3 portion is preserved as DNA: 39 bases, with reading frame beginning at the first base. CDR1 and CDR2 are drawn from the germline V gene: LGHNT, FRNRAP. The rearrangement joined TRBV12-5 to TRBJ1-1, with a tentative D gene TRBD1 over 6 matching bases. The receptor was isolated from a human donor with narcolepsy. The material sequenced was CD45RA- memory CD4+ T cells from PBMCs. The meaning of the sample's cell subset or site label: memory T cells sorted ex vivo from peripheral blood. Here the CDR3 is given as CASGQGRRTEAFF. The DNA reads as follows: TGTGCTAGTGGCCAGGGGCGGAGAACTGAAGCTTTCTTT.